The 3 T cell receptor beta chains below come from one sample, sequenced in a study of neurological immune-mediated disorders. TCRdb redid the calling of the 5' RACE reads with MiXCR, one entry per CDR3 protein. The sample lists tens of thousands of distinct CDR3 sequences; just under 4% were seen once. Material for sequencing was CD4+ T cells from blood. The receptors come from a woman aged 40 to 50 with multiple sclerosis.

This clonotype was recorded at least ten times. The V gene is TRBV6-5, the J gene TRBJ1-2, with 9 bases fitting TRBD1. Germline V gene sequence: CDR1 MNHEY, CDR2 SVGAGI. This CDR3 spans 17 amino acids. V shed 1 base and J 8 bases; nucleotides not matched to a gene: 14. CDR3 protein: CASSYYSTGGSVGGYTF. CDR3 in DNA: TGTGCCAGCAGTTACTATTCCACAGGGGGCTCCGTGGGAGGCTACACCTTC.

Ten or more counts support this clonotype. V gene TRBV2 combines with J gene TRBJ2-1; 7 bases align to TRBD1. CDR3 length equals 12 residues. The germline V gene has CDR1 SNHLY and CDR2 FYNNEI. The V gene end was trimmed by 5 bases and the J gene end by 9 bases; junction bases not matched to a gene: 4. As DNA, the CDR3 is TGTGCCAGCAGTTCACAGGGGTTTGAGCAGTTCTTC. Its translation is CASSSQGFEQFF.

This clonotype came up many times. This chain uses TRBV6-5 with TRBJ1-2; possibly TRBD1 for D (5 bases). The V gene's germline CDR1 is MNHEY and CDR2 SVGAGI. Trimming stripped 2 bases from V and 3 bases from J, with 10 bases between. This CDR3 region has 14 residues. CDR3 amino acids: CASSYGGLHYGYTF. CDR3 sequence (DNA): TGTGCCAGCAGTTACGGGGGACTACACTATGGCTACACCTTC.